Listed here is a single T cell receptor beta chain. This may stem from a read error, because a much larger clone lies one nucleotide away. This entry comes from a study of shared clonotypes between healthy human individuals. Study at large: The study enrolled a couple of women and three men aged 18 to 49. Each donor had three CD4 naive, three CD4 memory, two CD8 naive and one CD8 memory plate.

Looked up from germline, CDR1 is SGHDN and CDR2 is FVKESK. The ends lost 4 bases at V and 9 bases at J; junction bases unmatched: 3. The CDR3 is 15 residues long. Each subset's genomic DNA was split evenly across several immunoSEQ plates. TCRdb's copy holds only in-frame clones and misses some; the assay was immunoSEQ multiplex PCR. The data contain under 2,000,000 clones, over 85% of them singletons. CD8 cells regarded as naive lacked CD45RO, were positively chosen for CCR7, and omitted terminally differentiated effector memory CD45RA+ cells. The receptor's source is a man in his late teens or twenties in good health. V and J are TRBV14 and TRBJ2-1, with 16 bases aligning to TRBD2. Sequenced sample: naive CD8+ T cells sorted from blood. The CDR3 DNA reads TGTGCCAGCAGCCTGGGACTAGCGGGAGGGGGTGAGCAGTTCTTC. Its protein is CASSLGLAGGGEQFF.